This T cell receptor (beta chain) was observed in a study of cytomegalovirus exposure and HLA in healthy donors. PCR amplification relied on 60 Vbeta primers (plus 13 Jbeta primers). The repertoire was sequenced with immunoSEQ multiplex PCR; TCRdb's copy has only in-frame clones and lacks some. The repertoire includes 100,000 to 130,000 clones, about 81% of them detected once, and roughly 2.6% sits in the top ten. This CDR3 contains 16 residues. Germline CDR1 and CDR2: MNHNS and SASEGT. V shed 2 bases, J shed 4 bases, and the junction held 7 bases outside the gene matches. The sample taken for sequencing was PBMCs. The rearrangement uses TRBV6-1 and TRBJ2-7; 11 bases fit TRBD1. This sequence was found in a man between 25 and 39 years old in good health and CMV-seropositive. The CDR3 loop reads CASSESLGDRGYEQYF. The CDR3 bases are TGTGCCAGCAGTGAAAGCTTAGGGGACAGGGGGTACGAGCAGTACTTC.